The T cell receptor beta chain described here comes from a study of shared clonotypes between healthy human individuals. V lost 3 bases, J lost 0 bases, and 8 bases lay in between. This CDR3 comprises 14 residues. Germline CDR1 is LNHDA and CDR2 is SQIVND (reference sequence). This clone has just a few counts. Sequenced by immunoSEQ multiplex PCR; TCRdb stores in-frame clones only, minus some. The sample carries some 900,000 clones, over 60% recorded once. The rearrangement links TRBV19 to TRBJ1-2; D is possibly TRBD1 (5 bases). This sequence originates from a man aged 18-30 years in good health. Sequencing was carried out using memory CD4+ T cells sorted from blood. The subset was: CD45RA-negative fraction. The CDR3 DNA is TGTGCCAGTAGTATGGGGACCTCTAACTATGGCTACACCTTC. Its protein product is CASSMGTSNYGYTF.